Each of the 7 T cell receptor beta chains below was sequenced from the same sample in a study of blood T cells in healthy people across ages. A second PCR, run for roughly 7 to 12 cycles, used a sample-barcoded 5' primer plus a J-beta primer mix. TCRdb processed the 5' RACE reads anew with MiXCR; each CDR3 protein has one entry. The table lists about 970,000 distinct CDR3 sequences, approximately 50% of them singletons. The sample consisted of blood. These receptors were obtained from a woman aged 55-70 years in good health.

This clonotype showed up just a few times. This sequence joins TRBV18 and TRBJ2-7, with 10 bases aligning to TRBD2. The germline CDR1 and CDR2 sequences are KGHSH and LQKENI. CDR3 length equals 15 residues. J lost 2 bases, V lost 2 bases, and 3 bases had no gene match. The CDR3 DNA is TGTGCCAGCTCACCAGGGACTAGCGACCCCTACGAGCAGTACTTC. It yields the protein CASSPGTSDPYEQYF.

A few counts support this clonotype. The chain couples TRBV5-1 to TRBJ1-6; D is possibly TRBD1 (6 bases). The CDR3 has 14 amino acids. With 4 bases removed from V and 8 bases from J, the gap between germline ends came to 13 bases. CDR1 and CDR2 (germline): SGHRS, YFSETQ. Here the CDR3 DNA reads TGCGCCAGCAGCCCCCAGTCAGGGGATTCACCCCTCCACTTT. This codes for CASSPQSGDSPLHF.

This CDR3 is CASSQSTGTGGRGYTF. The CDR3 DNA is TGTGCCAGCAGCCAAAGCACCGGGACAGGGGGCCGCGGCTACACCTTC. V gene TRBV4-2 combines with J gene TRBJ1-2, with TRBD1 identical over 12 bases. The CDR3 consists of 16 residues. V lost 2 bases to trimming and J lost 8 bases; unmatched junction nucleotides: 9. In germline, CDR1 is LGHNA, CDR2 YNFKEQ.

CDR3 bases: TGCAGCGTTGAAGATCTGGTGAAGTATGGCTACACCTTC. Residues: CSVEDLVKYGYTF. The chain uses TRBV29-1 and TRBJ1-2; no clear D. Germline V lookup: CDR1 SQVTM, CDR2 ANQGSEA. The V and J ends lost 0 bases and 5 bases respectively, with 10 bases between them. The CDR3 has 13 residues.

This clonotype was seen a single time. This chain links TRBV29-1 with TRBJ1-2; 8 bases align to TRBD1. Germline V gives CDR1 SQVTM, CDR2 ANQGSEA. The CDR3 contains 12 residues. V dropped 6 bases and J dropped 4; count of bases not matched to a gene: 4. CDR3 residues: CSVVTGAYGYTF. Here the CDR3 DNA reads TGCAGCGTCGTGACAGGGGCCTATGGCTACACCTTC.

The rearrangement links TRBV14 to TRBJ1-1; unclear D gene. Germline loops: CDR1 SGHDN, CDR2 FVKESK. V dropped 5 bases and J dropped 0 bases, with 7 bases sitting between them. The length of the CDR3 is 13 residues. CDR3: CASSYAMNTEAFF. CDR3 coding DNA: TGTGCCAGCAGCTATGCTATGAACACTGAAGCTTTCTTT.

This chain connects TRBV12-3 or TRBV12-4 to TRBJ1-2; unclear D gene. Trimming pared 9 bases from V and 12 bases from J, leaving 20 bases between. This CDR3 has 12 amino acids. The CDR3 protein is CASTPYISANTF. The CDR3 DNA is TGTGCCAGTACCCCTTATATAAGCGCCAACACCTTC.